The next 32 T cell receptor beta chains were all read from a single sample in a study of shared clonotypes between healthy human individuals. Measured with immunoSEQ multiplex PCR; TCRdb has only the in-frame clones, and not every one. The table records roughly 810,000 clones, around 96% of them present only once. Naive CD8 cells lacked CD45RO and underwent positive selection for CCR7, leaving out terminally differentiated effector memory CD45RA+ cells. The sample taken for sequencing was naive CD8+ T cells sorted from blood. The source is a man aged 25 to 40 in good health.

This chain links TRBV7-9 with TRBJ1-1, with D tentatively TRBD1 (6 bases). This CDR3 region has 15 residues. The V end was cut by 3 bases, the J end by 5 bases, with 16 bases between. CDR1 is SEHNR and CDR2 is FQNEAQ in the germline V gene (reference sequence). CDR3 in amino acids: CASSFEIGGATEAFF. The DNA of the CDR3 is TGTGCCAGCAGCTTCGAGATAGGGGGTGCGACTGAAGCTTTCTTT.

In its sample, this clone was seen once. V and J are TRBV5-1 and TRBJ1-2; TRBD1 aligns across 8 bases. This CDR3 has 15 amino acids. J was trimmed by 3 bases and V by 6 bases; bases with no gene match: 10. The germline V gene has CDR1 SGHRS and CDR2 YFSETQ. This CDR3 reads CASNTGQGEDYGYTF. The CDR3, as DNA: TGCGCCAGCAACACTGGACAGGGTGAAGACTATGGCTACACCTTC.

This clone was observed a handful of times. V is TRBV7-6 and J is TRBJ2-3; D ambiguous. CDR1 is SGHVS, CDR2 FNYEAQ, per germline. Trimming took 9 bases from V and 0 from J, leaving 16 bases between them. This CDR3 has 15 amino acids. The CDR3 loop is CASGKDGTSTDTQYF. The CDR3 DNA reads as TGTGCCAGTGGGAAAGACGGAACTAGCACAGATACGCAGTATTTT.

The chain employs TRBV28 and TRBJ2-7, with 10 nucleotides matching TRBD1. CDR3 length: 14 residues. V lost 3 bases to trimming and J lost 3 bases; unmatched junction nucleotides: 2. Germline-derived CDR1 and CDR2 are MDHEN and SYDVKM. CDR3 DNA: TGTGCCAGCAGTTTCCGGGACAGGGGCTACGAGCAGTACTTC. Translated, it gives CASSFRDRGYEQYF.

The rearrangement links TRBV9 to TRBJ2-1; TRBD2 matches 8 bases. Germline V gene sequence: CDR1 SGDLS, CDR2 YYNGEE. The CDR3 has 15 amino acids. V trimming: 0 bases; J trimming: 7 bases; junction bases outside the gene matches: 6. The CDR3 DNA sequence: TGTGCCAGCAGCGTAGACGGGAGGGCCCGTAATGAGCAGTTCTTC. Amino acids: CASSVDGRARNEQFF.

This chain links TRBV7-8 with TRBJ2-1; 10 nucleotides agree with TRBD2. CDR1 is SGHVS and CDR2 is FQNEAQ in the germline V gene. The CDR3 consists of 15 residues. J was trimmed by 4 bases and V by 5 bases; bases with no gene match: 5. The CDR3 sequence: CASSQREGPYNEQFF. Written as DNA, the CDR3 is TGTGCCAGCAGCCAGCGGGAGGGCCCTTACAATGAGCAGTTCTTC.

In its sample, this clone was seen once. The CDR3: CASSFEFSTDTQYF. The DNA for the CDR3 is TGTGCCAGCAGCTTCGAGTTTAGCACAGATACGCAGTATTTT. The chain combines TRBV5-5 with TRBJ2-3, with D uncertain. The CDR3 spans 14 residues. The V end lost 2 bases, the J end lost 0 bases, and 7 bases lay between the germline ends. Germline V gene data show CDR1 as SGHKS and CDR2 as YYEKEE (reference sequence).

The chain has TRBV6-5 and TRBJ2-7; D remains unclear. The CDR3 contains 14 residues. In germline, CDR1 is MNHEY, CDR2 SVGAGI. V lost 4 bases, J lost 5 bases, and 15 bases lay in between. In DNA form, the CDR3 reads TGTGCCAGCAGTTCACCGGACCCATGGGACGAGCAGTACTTC. As protein: CASSSPDPWDEQYF.

The chain has TRBV28 and TRBJ2-7; D unclear. CDR3 length: 13 residues. The V end was cut by 1 base, the J end by 12 bases, with 16 bases between. Germline V gene data show CDR1 as MDHEN and CDR2 as SYDVKM. The CDR3 loop reads CASSLSVAWTRYF. The DNA for the CDR3 is TGTGCCAGCAGTTTATCGGTCGCATGGACGAGGTACTTC.

This chain connects TRBV6-5 to TRBJ2-5, with a possible D match to TRBD1 (6 bases). The V end lost 0 bases, the J end lost 3 bases, and 8 bases lay between the germline ends. This CDR3 contains 14 residues. From germline, CDR1 is MNHEY and CDR2 SVGAGI. CDR3 protein: CASSYSYREETQYF. CDR3 bases: TGTGCCAGCAGTTACTCATACAGGGAAGAGACCCAGTACTTC.

The chain combines TRBV5-1 with TRBJ2-1; either TRBD1 or TRBD2 may supply D (5 bases each). There are 11 residues in the CDR3. From germline, CDR1 is SGHRS and CDR2 YFSETQ. V lost 7 bases to trimming and J lost 7 bases, with 9 bases between them. The CDR3 spells CASLWGNEQFF. The CDR3 region has the DNA TGCGCCAGCCTGTGGGGGAATGAGCAGTTCTTC.

The V gene is TRBV27, the J gene TRBJ2-7; weak D call: TRBD2 (5 bases). V was clipped by 5 bases and J by 0 bases, with 8 bases between them. Germline CDR1 MNHEY, CDR2 SMNVEV (reference sequence). The CDR3 consists of 13 residues. In DNA form, the CDR3 reads TGTGCCAGCAGTGCGGGTGACTCCTACGAGCAGTACTTC. It yields the protein CASSAGDSYEQYF.

The genes are TRBV5-8 and TRBJ2-1; D gene unclear. The CDR3 is made up of 15 amino acids. Germline lookup yields CDR1 SGHTS and CDR2 YDEGEE. V dropped 5 bases and J dropped 0 bases, with 12 bases sitting between them. The DNA of the CDR3 is TGTGCCAGCAGGTTTAGGGATTTCTCCTACAATGAGCAGTTCTTC. Translation: CASRFRDFSYNEQFF.

This chain links TRBV28 with TRBJ2-1; the match to TRBD1 covers 7 bases. Germline trimming cut 4 bases from V and 7 bases from J; bases unmatched to any gene: 7. The CDR3 length is 14 residues. Per germline, CDR1 MDHEN and CDR2 SYDVKM. CDR3 bases: TGTGCCAGCAGTTCTCGGGACAGAATAAATGAGCAGTTCTTC. Translated: CASSSRDRINEQFF.

Regarding this clone: Different DNA sequences within this sample yield the same CDR3. J is TRBJ2-1 and V is TRBV27; D gene ambiguous. Germline CDR1 MNHEY, CDR2 SMNVEV (reference sequence). The CDR3 covers 11 residues. The V end lost 2 bases, the J end lost 7 bases, and 3 bases lay between the germline ends. CDR3 sequence: CASSLLNEQFF. DNA for the CDR3: TGTGCCAGCAGTTTACTGAATGAGCAGTTCTTC.

The chain combines TRBV18 with TRBJ1-1; 9 bases match TRBD1. Germline loops: CDR1 KGHSH, CDR2 LQKENI. Trimming removed 4 bases from V and 8 bases from J; junction bases left unmatched: 14. The length of the CDR3 is 16 residues. This CDR3 is CASSQSAPGTGPEAFF. The CDR3 region has the DNA TGTGCCAGCTCACAGAGCGCTCCCGGGACAGGGCCCGAAGCTTTCTTT. Together with reference TRBV18 and TRBJ1-1, the CDR3 gives the full variable domain: NAGVMQNPRHLVRRRGQEARLRCSPMKGHSHVYWYRQLPEEGLKFMVYLQKENIIDESGMPKERFSAEFPKEGPSILRIQQVVRGDSAAYFCASSQSAPGTGPEAFFGQGTRLTVV.

The chain is built from TRBV2 and TRBJ2-7; D not resolved. The germline V gene has CDR1 SNHLY and CDR2 FYNNEI. The germline V and J ends were trimmed by 8 bases and 6 bases, with 8 bases remaining between them. The CDR3 length is 10 residues. The CDR3 sequence: CASGSGEQYF. Written as DNA, the CDR3 is TGTGCCAGCGGTTCTGGCGAGCAGTACTTC.

The V gene is TRBV27, the J gene TRBJ2-6, with D possibly TRBD1 on 5 matching bases. V lost 1 base to trimming and J lost 0 bases, with 7 bases between them. CDR1 is MNHEY and CDR2 is SMNVEV in the germline V gene (reference sequence). The CDR3 is 16 residues long. The CDR3 protein is CASSLYRFSGANVLTF. In DNA, the CDR3 is TGTGCCAGCAGTTTATACAGGTTCTCTGGGGCCAACGTCCTGACTTTC.

The rearrangement uses TRBV11-2 and TRBJ1-1, with D maybe TRBD1 (5 bases). The V and J ends lost 3 bases and 2 bases respectively, with 16 bases between them. The germline CDR1 and CDR2 sequences are SGHAT and FQNNGV. This CDR3 has 16 amino acids. The CDR3: CASSFFSTRTNTEAFF. The CDR3, as DNA: TGTGCCAGCAGCTTTTTTTCCACCCGGACAAACACTGAAGCTTTCTTT.

This sequence joins TRBV4-1 and TRBJ2-5; unclear D gene. V lost 0 bases and J 1 base, leaving 9 bases between the germline ends. The CDR3 runs 15 residues. Germline V gene data show CDR1 as MGHRA and CDR2 as YSYEKL. CDR3 bases: TGCGCCAGCAGCCAAGATCGGGCACGCCAAGAGACCCAGTACTTC. Amino acid sequence: CASSQDRARQETQYF.

The V gene is TRBV27, the J gene TRBJ2-7, with D maybe TRBD1 (6 bases). Trimming removed 5 bases at V and 2 bases at J, with 19 bases between. The CDR3 runs to 16 residues. CDR1 MNHEY and CDR2 SMNVEV come from the germline V gene (reference sequence). CDR3 protein: CASSASAGTKTYEQYF. The CDR3 coding sequence is TGTGCCAGCAGTGCCTCAGCCGGGACAAAGACCTACGAGCAGTACTTC.

The chain is built from TRBV28 and TRBJ2-1; the match to TRBD1 covers 8 bases. The CDR3 covers 15 residues. V shed 7 bases and J 3 bases; nucleotides not matched to a gene: 8. Germline lookup yields CDR1 MDHEN and CDR2 SYDVKM. The CDR3 spells CASTIDRGNYNEQFF. The DNA of the CDR3 is TGTGCCAGCACCATCGACAGGGGCAACTACAATGAGCAGTTCTTC.

The J gene is TRBJ1-2, the V gene TRBV10-3; 8 bases align to TRBD1. CDR1 and CDR2 from the germline V gene are ENHRY and SYGVKD. The trim removed 0 bases at V and 8 bases at J, leaving 2 bases unmatched. The CDR3 contains 13 residues. DNA for the CDR3: TGTGCCATCAGTGAGTCGAGGACAGGGGGCTACACCTTC. Amino acid sequence: CAISESRTGGYTF.

The chain carries TRBV7-9 and TRBJ2-1; no firm D call. Germline lookup yields CDR1 SEHNR and CDR2 FQNEAQ (reference sequence). Between the trimmed V and J ends, which lost 6 bases and 0 bases, there was a span of 15 bases. The CDR3 is made up of 16 amino acids. CDR3 amino acids: CASSQPADSSYNEQFF. In nucleotides, the CDR3 is TGTGCCAGCAGTCAGCCCGCGGATAGCTCCTACAATGAGCAGTTCTTC.

Remarks on this clone: Other DNA sequences in the same sample also yield this CDR3. V usage is TRBV5-1 and J usage is TRBJ2-7; no reliable D call. The V end was cut by 0 bases, the J end by 2 bases, with 6 bases between. The CDR3 length is 13 residues. Germline lookup yields CDR1 SGHRS and CDR2 YFSETQ. In DNA form, the CDR3 reads TGCGCCAGCAGCTTGGCAACAGCCTACGAGCAGTACTTC. Translating gives CASSLATAYEQYF.

This rearrangement joins TRBV5-8 to TRBJ1-5, with TRBD1 identical over 8 bases. The CDR3 is 14 amino acids. Germline loops: CDR1 SGHTS, CDR2 YDEGEE. V was clipped by 0 bases and J by 5 bases; unmatched bases: 1. This CDR3 reads CASSLVQGDQPQHF. CDR3 in DNA: TGTGCCAGCAGCTTGGTACAGGGGGATCAGCCCCAGCATTTT. Filled out from reference TRBV5-8 and TRBJ1-5, the complete variable domain reads EAGVTQSPTHLIKTRGQQATLRCSPISGHTSVYWYQQALGLGLQFLLWYDEGEERNRGNFPPRFSGRQFPNYSSELNVNALELEDSALYLCASSLVQGDQPQHFGDGTRLSIL.

The V and J genes are TRBV7-9 and TRBJ2-7; a weak D match, TRBD1 (5 bases). This CDR3 is built from 15 residues. Germline CDR1 is SEHNR and CDR2 is FQNEAQ (reference sequence). Trimming took 4 bases from V and 0 from J, leaving 13 bases between them. The CDR3 coding sequence is TGTGCCAGCAGCTCCAAGGACACCCACTCCTACGAGCAGTACTTC. Translating it yields CASSSKDTHSYEQYF.

The V and J genes are TRBV7-9 and TRBJ2-7; D not resolved. Germline CDR1 SEHNR, CDR2 FQNEAQ (reference sequence). V gave up 3 bases and J gave up 2 bases, with 8 bases separating them. The CDR3 totals 13 residues. This CDR3 is CASSFAETYEQYF. CDR3 sequence (DNA): TGTGCCAGCAGCTTTGCCGAGACCTACGAGCAGTACTTC.

This chain uses TRBV27 with TRBJ1-1; TRBD1 matches at 8 bases. CDR3 length equals 14 residues. V gave up 2 bases and J gave up 7 bases; unmatched junction bases: 6. CDR1 is MNHEY and CDR2 is SMNVEV in the germline V gene (reference sequence). The CDR3 region has the DNA TGTGCCAGCAGTTTAAGGACGACAGGGGATGAAGCTTTCTTT. Translation: CASSLRTTGDEAFF.

The chain uses TRBV4-3 and TRBJ2-1; TRBD2 matches at 8 bases. The germline V gene has CDR1 LGHNA and CDR2 YSLEER. This CDR3 has 16 residues. The V and J ends lost 3 bases and 2 bases, in that order; junction bases with no gene match: 6. The CDR3 region is CASSQESAGAYNEQFF. The CDR3 bases are TGCGCCAGCAGCCAGGAATCAGCGGGAGCCTACAATGAGCAGTTCTTC.

The chain combines TRBV28 with TRBJ2-1; 9 bases align to TRBD2. The V segment lost 5 bases and the J segment 6 bases; nucleotides outside the gene matches: 11. The CDR3 sequence is 16 residues long. Germline-derived CDR1 and CDR2 are MDHEN and SYDVKM. CDR3 in amino acids: CASSLLRPSGINEQFF. The CDR3 DNA sequence: TGTGCCAGCAGTCTCTTAAGGCCTAGCGGGATCAATGAGCAGTTCTTC.

The chain is built from TRBV7-9 and TRBJ2-1; TRBD2 matches at 10 bases. Germline CDR1 is SEHNR and CDR2 is FQNEAQ (reference sequence). After removal of 10 bases from V and 4 bases from J, the junction contained 4 bases not matched to a gene. The CDR3 contains 13 residues. Here the CDR3 DNA reads TGTGCCACAGGAGCGGGAGGGTACAATGAGCAGTTCTTC. Translated, it gives CATGAGGYNEQFF.